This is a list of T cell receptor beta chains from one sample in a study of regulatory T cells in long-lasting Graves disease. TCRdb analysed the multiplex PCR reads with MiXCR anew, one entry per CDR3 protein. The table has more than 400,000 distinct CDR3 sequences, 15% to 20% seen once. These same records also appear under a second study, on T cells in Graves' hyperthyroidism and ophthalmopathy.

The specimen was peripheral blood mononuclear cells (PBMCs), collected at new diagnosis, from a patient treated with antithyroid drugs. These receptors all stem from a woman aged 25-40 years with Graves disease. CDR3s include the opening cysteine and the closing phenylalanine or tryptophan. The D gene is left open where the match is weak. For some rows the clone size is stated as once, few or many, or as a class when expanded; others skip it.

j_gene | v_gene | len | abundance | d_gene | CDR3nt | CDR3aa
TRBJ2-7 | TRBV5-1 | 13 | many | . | TGCGCCAGCAGCTTGACAGGGACCTCGGGGCAGTACTTC | CASSLTGTSGQYF
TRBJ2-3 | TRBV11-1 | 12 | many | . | TGTGCCAGCAGTCTCCTACGAGATACGCAGTATTTT | CASSLLRDTQYF
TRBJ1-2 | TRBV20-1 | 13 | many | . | TGCAGTGCCCCCGGGGAGGGTAACTATGGCTACACCTTC | CSAPGEGNYGYTF
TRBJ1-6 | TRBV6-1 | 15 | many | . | TGTGCCAGCAGTGAAAAGGGACAACAACTCTCACCCCTCCACTTT | CASSEKGQQLSPLHF
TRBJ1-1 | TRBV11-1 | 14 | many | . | TGTGCCAGCAGCCCCCGGTTTAGGAACACTGAAGCTTTCTTT | CASSPRFRNTEAFF
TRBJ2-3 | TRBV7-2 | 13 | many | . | TGTGCCAGCAGCTTATTGCAAGAAGATACGCAGTATTTT | CASSLLQEDTQYF
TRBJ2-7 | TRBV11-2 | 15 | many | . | TGTGCCAGCAGCTTAGAGGCTAGGAAGATTTACGAGCAGTACTTC | CASSLEARKIYEQYF
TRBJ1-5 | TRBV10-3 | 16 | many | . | TGTGCCATCAGTGAGCCGTCGAGGGGGGCAAATCAGCCCCAGCATTTT | CAISEPSRGANQPQHF
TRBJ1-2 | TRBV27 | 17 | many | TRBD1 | TGTGCCAGCAGTTCCGCCCCCGGACAGGAGGATAACTATGGCTACACCTTC | CASSSAPGQEDNYGYTF
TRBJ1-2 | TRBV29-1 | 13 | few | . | TGCAGCGCAGAAGCCCAGGGGTTCTATGGCTACACCTTC | CSAEAQGFYGYTF
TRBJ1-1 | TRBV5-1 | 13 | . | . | TGCGCCAGCAGTGTTAACGTGAACACTGAAGCTTTCTTT | CASSVNVNTEAFF
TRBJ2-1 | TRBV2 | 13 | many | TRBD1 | TGTGCCATCTCAGAGGGGGCTCGAAATGAGCAGTTCTTC | CAISEGARNEQFF
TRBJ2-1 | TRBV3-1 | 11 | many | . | TGTGCCAGCAGCAAGTACAATGAGCAGTTCTTC | CASSKYNEQFF
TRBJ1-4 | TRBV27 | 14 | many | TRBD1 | TGTGCCACCCGGCGGCGGACAGGGAATGAAAAACTGTTTTTT | CATRRRTGNEKLFF
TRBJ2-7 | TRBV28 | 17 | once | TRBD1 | TGTGCCAGCAGTTTGTTCCGGGACAGGGAGGTTGGGGACGAGCAGTACTTC | CASSLFRDREVGDEQYF
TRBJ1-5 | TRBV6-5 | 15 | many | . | TGTGCCAGCAGTTACTCGAGGTCGGGCAATCAGCCCCAGCATTTT | CASSYSRSGNQPQHF
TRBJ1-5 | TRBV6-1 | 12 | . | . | TGTGCCAGCAGTCTAGACGGTGAACCCCAGCATTTT | CASSLDGEPQHF
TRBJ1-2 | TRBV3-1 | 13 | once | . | TGTGCCAGCAGCCAGGGGGGTAAAGGTGGCTACACCTTC | CASSQGGKGGYTF
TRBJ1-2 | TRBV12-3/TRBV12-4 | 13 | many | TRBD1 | TGTGCCAGCTTGGGGACAGGGGTGGTCGGCTACACCTTC | CASLGTGVVGYTF
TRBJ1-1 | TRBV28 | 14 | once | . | TGTGCCAGCAGTTTGGGAGTTCAGACCTCTGAAGCTTTCTTT | CASSLGVQTSEAFF
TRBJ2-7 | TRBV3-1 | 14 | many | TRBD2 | TGTGCCAGCAGCCACGGACTAGCTTGGAACGAGCAGTACTTC | CASSHGLAWNEQYF
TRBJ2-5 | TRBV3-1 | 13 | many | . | TGTGCCAGCAGCCAAGTTGACCAAGAGACCCAGTACTTC | CASSQVDQETQYF
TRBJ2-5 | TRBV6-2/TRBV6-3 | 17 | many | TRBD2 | TGTGCCAGCAGTGAAATAGGCGGGAGTATCCCCCAAGAGACCCAGTACTTC | CASSEIGGSIPQETQYF
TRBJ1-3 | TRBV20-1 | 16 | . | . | TGCAGTGCGAGACGGCTTTGGGATTCTTCTGGAAACACCATATATTTT | CSARRLWDSSGNTIYF
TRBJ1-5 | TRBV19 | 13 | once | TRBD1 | TGTGCCATCGGGACAGCTAGCAATCAGCCCCAGCATTTT | CAIGTASNQPQHF
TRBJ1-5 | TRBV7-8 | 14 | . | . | TGTGCCAGCAACCAGGGGATGAGCAATCAGCCCCAGCATTTT | CASNQGMSNQPQHF
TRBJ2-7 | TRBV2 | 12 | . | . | TGTGCCAGCGGGGGTTTCTCCTACGAGCAGTACTTC | CASGGFSYEQYF
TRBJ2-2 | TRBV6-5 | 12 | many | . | TGTGCCAGCAGTTACAATGCTGTGGAGCTGTTTTTT | CASSYNAVELFF
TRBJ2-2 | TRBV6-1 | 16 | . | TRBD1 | TGTGCCAGCAGTCAATCACTGACAGGGGGAACCGGGGAGCTGTTTTTT | CASSQSLTGGTGELFF
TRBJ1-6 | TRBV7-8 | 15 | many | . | TGTGCCAGCAGCTTAACCGGGACGGTTAATTCACCCCTCCACTTT | CASSLTGTVNSPLHF
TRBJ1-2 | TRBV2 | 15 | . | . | TGTGCCAGCAGTGAAGACCCCCCGAGGACCTATGGCTACACCTTC | CASSEDPPRTYGYTF
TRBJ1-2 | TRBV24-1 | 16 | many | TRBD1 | TGTGCCACCAGTGACCCAGACGACAGGGTTAACTATGGCTACACCTTC | CATSDPDDRVNYGYTF
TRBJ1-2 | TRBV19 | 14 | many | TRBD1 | TGTGCCAGTAGTAACCGGGACAGGGGTCGAAGCTACACCTTC | CASSNRDRGRSYTF